A single TCR beta chain is shown here with its context. Its antigen remains unknown. PCR amplification relied on 60 Vbeta primers (plus 13 Jbeta primers). The assay was immunoSEQ multiplex PCR, and TCRdb's table has in-frame clones only and misses some. The sample yields about 170,000 clones, roughly 78% seen once. The sample belongs to a study of cytomegalovirus exposure and HLA in healthy donors. Study findings and constraints: Reports credit the classifier with highly specific, highly sensitive diagnosis of cytomegalovirus status. A reported reduction in N-insertions relative to the approximately 670-donor mean was seen in an Asian-associated ancestry cluster in a later analysis.

The source of this sequence is a man aged 40-55 years in good health and CMV-seropositive. The specimen sequenced was PBMCs.

In DNA, the CDR3 is TGTGCCAGCAGCCGACAGACCACTAACTATGGCTACACCTTC. Protein: CASSRQTTNYGYTF. The chain carries TRBV6-5 and TRBJ1-2; perhaps TRBD1 as D (5 bases). Germline lookup yields CDR1 MNHEY and CDR2 SVGAGI. This CDR3 is built from 14 residues. V lost 6 bases and J lost 0, with 11 bases in between.